This T cell receptor beta chain was sequenced for a study of blood T cell repertoires in COVID-19. Sequencing was performed with immunoSEQ multiplex PCR; in TCRdb, only in-frame clones are kept and a portion is missing. The profile shows about 53,000 clones, 70% to 90% of them singletons. Germline CDR1 LNHDA, CDR2 SQIVND (reference sequence). J gave up 3 bases and V 2 bases, and 12 bases lay outside the gene matches. The CDR3 extends over 18 amino acids. The rearrangement uses TRBV19 and TRBJ1-3; TRBD1 matches at 8 bases. This sequence originates from an elderly man with acute or convalescent COVID-19. Sequenced: peripheral blood. The CDR3 bases are TGTGCCAGTAGTATACCGACCTGGACAGGGAATTTTGGAAACACCATATATTTT. Its translation is CASSIPTWTGNFGNTIYF. Combining the CDR3 with reference TRBV19 and TRBJ1-3 gives the whole variable domain DGGITQSPKYLFRKEGQNVTLSCEQNLNHDAMYWYRQDPGQGLRLIYYSQIVNDFQKGDIAEGYSVSREKKESFPLTVTSAQKNPTAFYLCASSIPTWTGNFGNTIYFGEGSWLTVV.